The entry that follows covers one T cell receptor (beta chain) sequence. Antigen: not known. This CDR3 spans 14 amino acids. The germline V and J ends were trimmed by 5 bases and 3 bases, with 10 bases remaining between them. Germline V gene data show CDR1 as SGHVS and CDR2 as FQNEAQ. CD4+ T cells from unexposed donors were obtained before the COVID-19 pandemic (2011-2018). Isolation of CD4+ T cells took place after about eleven days in culture. The method was immunoSEQ multiplex PCR; TCRdb's version includes in-frame clones alone and lacks a portion of them. The table includes about 17,000 clones, 82% detected once. The data derive from a study of CD4 T cells in relation to SARS-CoV-2 and coronaviruses. On the study more broadly: ViraFEST: approximately 10-day antigen culture of PBMCs, then TCR beta CDR3 sequencing. The negative reference was HIV-1 Nef peptide pool or peptide-free culture.

Study-wide results and limits: Crossreactive clones expanded significantly less to SARS-CoV-2 than monoreactive clones.

The receptor's source is a human donor in good health. The rearrangement links TRBV7-8 to TRBJ1-4; maybe TRBD1 (5 bases). Sample: CD4+ T cells from PBMCs, cultured in vitro. CDR3 protein: CASSNRDANEKLFF. In nucleotides, the CDR3 is TGTGCCAGCAGCAACCGGGACGCTAATGAAAAACTGTTTTTT.